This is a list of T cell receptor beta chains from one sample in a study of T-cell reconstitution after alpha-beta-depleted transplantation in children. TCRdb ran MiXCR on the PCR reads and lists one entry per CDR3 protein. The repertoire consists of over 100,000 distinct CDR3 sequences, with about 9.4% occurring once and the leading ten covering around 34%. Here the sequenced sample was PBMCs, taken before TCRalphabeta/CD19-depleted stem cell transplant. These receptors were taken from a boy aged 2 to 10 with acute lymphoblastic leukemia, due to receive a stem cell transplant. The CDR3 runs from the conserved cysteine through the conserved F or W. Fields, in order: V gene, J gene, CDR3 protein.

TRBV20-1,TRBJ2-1,CSARAGVGGIGYGEQFF
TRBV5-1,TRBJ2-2,CASSFRQGAGGELFF
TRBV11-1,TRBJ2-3,CASSLTASGLAGTDTQYF
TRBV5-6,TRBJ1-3,CASSLPGRSSGNTIYF
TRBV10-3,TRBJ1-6,CAISPDGDSYNSPLHF
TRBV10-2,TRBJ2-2,CASSDRTGPGPGELFF
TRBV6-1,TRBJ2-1,CASRKGLVAYDEQFF
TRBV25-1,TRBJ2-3,CASNRGSADSITDTQYF
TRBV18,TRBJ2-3,CASSPDGLSTDTQYF
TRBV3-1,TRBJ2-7,CASSGNYEQYF
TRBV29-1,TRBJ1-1,CSVKGQGYTEAFF
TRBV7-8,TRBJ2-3,CASSLLAASTDTQYF
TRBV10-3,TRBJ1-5,CAISGGGLGQPQHF
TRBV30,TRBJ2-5,CAWSAGGETQYF
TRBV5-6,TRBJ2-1,CASSLRRGSTNEQFF
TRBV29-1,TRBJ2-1,CSVPRRFGGGGGNEQFF
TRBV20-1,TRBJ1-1,CSAAGGGHFQAFF
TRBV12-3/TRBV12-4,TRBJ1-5,CASSDSGQGLNQPQHF
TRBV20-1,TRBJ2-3,CSAGDSFTDTQYF
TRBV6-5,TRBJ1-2,CASSYWSQGGVEGYTF
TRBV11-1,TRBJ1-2,CASSFSGGGYTF
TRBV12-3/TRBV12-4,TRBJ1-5,CASRSRNQPQHF
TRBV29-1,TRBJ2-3,CSAPRAGGGTDTQYF
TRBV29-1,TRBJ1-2,CSVGDSNYGYTF
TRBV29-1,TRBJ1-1,CSVEGRTEAFF
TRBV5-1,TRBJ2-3,CASSLTSGSLTDTQYF
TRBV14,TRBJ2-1,CASSKSPDTLRINEQFF
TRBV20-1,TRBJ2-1,CSARFDPYRGGSSYNEQFF
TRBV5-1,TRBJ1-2,CASSLGGKEGYTF
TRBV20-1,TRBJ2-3,CSARRSSGTTDTQYF
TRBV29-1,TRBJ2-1,CSVNRRSRALPAEQFF
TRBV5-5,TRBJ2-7,CASSLLPSGTGNYEQYF
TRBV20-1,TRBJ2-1,CSAKRLGPYNEQFF
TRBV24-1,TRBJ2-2,CATSDVWGGELFF
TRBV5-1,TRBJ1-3,CASSSPDRAPPQYSGNTIYF